The 17 T cell receptor beta chains listed next were all sequenced from one sample in a study of blood T cell repertoires in COVID-19. Produced via immunoSEQ multiplex PCR; TCRdb's table is partial and in-frame only. Of roughly 110,000 clones in the sample, 84% were seen once. Specimen: peripheral blood. These TCRs come from a woman aged 55-69 years with acute or convalescent COVID-19.

This sequence joins TRBV7-2 and TRBJ2-1, with 13 bases matching TRBD2. With V trimmed by 5 bases and J by 11 bases, 3 bases remained unmatched. CDR1 is SGHTA and CDR2 is FQGNSA in the germline V gene. This CDR3 has 13 amino acids. CDR3 protein: CASSEGLAGKQFF. The CDR3 DNA is TGTGCCAGCAGCGAGGGACTAGCGGGGAAGCAGTTCTTC.

The chain employs TRBV9 and TRBJ1-6, with TRBD1 identical over 7 bases. The trim removed 2 bases at V and 0 bases at J, leaving 5 bases unmatched. Germline CDR1 and CDR2: SGDLS and YYNGEE. CDR3 length equals 17 residues. For the CDR3, the DNA is TGTGCCAGCAGCGTTGCGGGACAGAGCTCCTATAATTCACCCCTCCACTTT. Amino acids: CASSVAGQSSYNSPLHF.

The chain has TRBV25-1 and TRBJ2-7, with D tentatively TRBD2 (6 bases). Germline V gene lookup returns CDR1 MGHDK and CDR2 SYGVNS. Trimming pared 1 base from V and 5 bases from J, leaving 18 bases between. This CDR3 has 16 residues. Here the CDR3 reads CASSELEGRGANEQYF. The CDR3 coding sequence is TGTGCCAGCAGTGAATTGGAGGGGCGGGGTGCCAACGAGCAGTACTTC.

The V gene is TRBV28, the J gene TRBJ1-5, with D possibly matching TRBD1 (5 bases). The ends were cut back, 8 bases at V and 2 bases at J, with 19 bases in the middle. Germline-derived CDR1 and CDR2 are MDHEN and SYDVKM. CDR3 length: 16 amino acids. The CDR3 bases are TGTGCCAGCCGCGGGACCTCTTATGGCCGCAATCAGCCCCAGCATTTT. Its protein product is CASRGTSYGRNQPQHF.

The V gene is TRBV30, the J gene TRBJ2-1; TRBD2 agrees at 8 bases. Unmatched junction bases numbered 9, after V lost 4 bases and J lost 7 bases. Germline lookup yields CDR1 GTSNPN and CDR2 SVGIG (reference sequence). The CDR3 is 14 amino acids. CDR3 nucleotide sequence: TGTGCCTGGAAAGGGACTAGTGGTCCGAATGAGCAGTTCTTC. Translation gives CAWKGTSGPNEQFF.

The chain employs TRBV4-2 and TRBJ1-4, with a weak D call TRBD1 (5 bases). Trimming removed 2 bases at V and 0 bases at J, with 10 bases between. The germline gives CDR1 LGHNA, CDR2 YNFKEQ. The CDR3 length is 16 residues. The CDR3: CASSQNRRATNEKLFF. CDR3 in DNA: TGTGCCAGCAGCCAAAACCGCAGGGCAACTAATGAAAAACTGTTTTTT.

V and J are TRBV5-4 and TRBJ2-7; 10 bases fit TRBD1. This CDR3 has 16 amino acids. Germline CDR1 SGHNT, CDR2 YYREEE (reference sequence). The trim removed 4 bases at V and 1 base at J, leaving 8 bases unmatched. This CDR3 is CASSGGTGVPSYEQYF. The CDR3 region has the DNA TGTGCCAGCAGCGGAGGGACAGGGGTTCCTTCCTACGAGCAGTACTTC.

The V gene is TRBV28, the J gene TRBJ1-6; no clear D. The CDR3 loop spans 12 amino acids. Germline CDR1 MDHEN, CDR2 SYDVKM. V was cut by 8 bases and J by 15 bases, with 17 bases left in between. CDR3 loop: CASFHGSGNLHF. CDR3 nucleotide sequence: TGTGCCAGCTTTCACGGTTCGGGTAACCTCCACTTT.

V gene TRBV29-1 combines with J gene TRBJ2-2; D is possibly TRBD1 (6 bases). V was trimmed by 3 bases and J by 6 bases, leaving 8 bases between them. The CDR3 is 12 residues long. The germline V gene has CDR1 SQVTM and CDR2 ANQGSEA. This CDR3 reads CSVDGGPGELFF. The CDR3, as DNA: TGCAGCGTTGATGGGGGCCCCGGGGAGCTGTTTTTT.

The chain joins TRBV19 to TRBJ2-1; 11 bases map to TRBD2. The CDR3 is 20 residues long. Germline-derived CDR1 and CDR2 are LNHDA and SQIVND (reference sequence). V was clipped by 3 bases and J by 0 bases; unmatched bases: 13. The CDR3 DNA is TGTGCCAGTAGTATCCAAGGGACTAGCGGAGGATATAGCTCCTACAATGAGCAGTTCTTC. Protein product: CASSIQGTSGGYSSYNEQFF.

The count of this clone is one. The chain recombines TRBV15 with TRBJ2-3; 7 bases match TRBD1. Germline CDR1 reads LNHNV; CDR2 reads YYDKDF (reference sequence). The CDR3 extends over 15 amino acids. The trim removed 5 bases at V and 0 bases at J, leaving 5 bases unmatched. CDR3 residues: CATSSRQGSTDTQYF. The CDR3 nucleotides are TGTGCCACCAGCTCACGACAGGGTAGCACAGATACGCAGTATTTT.

The chain uses TRBV5-1 and TRBJ2-3; 11 nucleotides align to TRBD1. The CDR3 runs 17 residues. CDR1 SGHRS and CDR2 YFSETQ come from the germline V gene. V lost 4 bases, J lost 7 bases, and 14 bases stayed unmatched. CDR3 region: CASSQGLGQGAKNTQYF. The CDR3 DNA follows: TGCGCCAGCAGCCAAGGACTAGGACAGGGGGCTAAAAATACGCAGTATTTT.

This chain uses TRBV5-1 with TRBJ2-7, with 12 bases matching TRBD1. The V and J ends lost 2 bases and 6 bases, in that order; junction bases with no gene match: 6. The CDR3 has 15 residues. CDR1 SGHRS and CDR2 YFSETQ come from the germline V gene. CDR3: CASSLEGQGAFEQYF. The CDR3 nucleotides are TGCGCCAGCAGCTTAGAGGGACAGGGGGCTTTCGAGCAGTACTTC.

This sequence joins TRBV12-3 or TRBV12-4 and TRBJ1-3; TRBD1 is a possible D gene (5 bases). The CDR3 loop spans 13 amino acids. V dropped 6 bases and J dropped 3 bases, with 9 bases sitting between them. The CDR3 sequence is CASRDKNGNTIYF. In DNA form, the CDR3 reads TGTGCCAGCAGGGACAAAAATGGAAACACCATATATTTT.

The rearrangement uses TRBV2 and TRBJ1-2; 9 positions match TRBD1. The CDR3 has 17 amino acids. Germline CDR1 and CDR2: SNHLY and FYNNEI. The trim removed 7 bases at V and 2 bases at J, leaving 14 bases unmatched. The CDR3 DNA follows: TGTGCCAGCAATCCCACAACCTGGACAGGGGCCAACTATGGCTACACCTTC. It specifies CASNPTTWTGANYGYTF.

V usage is TRBV6-5 and J usage is TRBJ2-2; TRBD2 might be the D (5 bases). Germline-derived CDR1 and CDR2 are MNHEY and SVGAGI. Trimming removed 2 bases at V and 4 bases at J, with 11 bases between. CDR3 length: 15 amino acids. This CDR3 is CASSYIRGSTGELFF. The CDR3 DNA sequence: TGTGCCAGCAGTTACATCCGAGGGAGCACCGGGGAGCTGTTTTTT.

For the CDR3, the DNA is TGCGCCAGCAGCCCGGACAGGGGAGGTGAAAAACTGTTTTTT. Translating it yields CASSPDRGGEKLFF. The chain links TRBV5-1 to TRBJ1-4; 9 positions match TRBD1. CDR1 and CDR2 from the germline V gene are SGHRS and YFSETQ. V lost 4 bases and J lost 7; bases outside the gene matches: 5. The CDR3 runs to 14 residues.